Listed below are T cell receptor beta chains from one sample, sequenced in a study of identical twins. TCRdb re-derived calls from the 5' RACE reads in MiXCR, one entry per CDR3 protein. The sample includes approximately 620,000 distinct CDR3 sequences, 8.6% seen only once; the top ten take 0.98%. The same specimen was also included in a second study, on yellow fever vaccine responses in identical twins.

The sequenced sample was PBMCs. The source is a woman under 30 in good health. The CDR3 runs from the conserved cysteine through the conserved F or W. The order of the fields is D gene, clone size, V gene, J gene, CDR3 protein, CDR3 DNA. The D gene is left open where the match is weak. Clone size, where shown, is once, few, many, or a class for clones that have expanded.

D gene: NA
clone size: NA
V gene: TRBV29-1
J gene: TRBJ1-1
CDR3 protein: CSAQGNTEAFF
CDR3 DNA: TGCAGCGCCCAGGGGAACACTGAAGCTTTCTTT

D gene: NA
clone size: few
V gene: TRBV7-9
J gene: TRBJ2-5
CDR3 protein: CASSLYGSGYQETQYF
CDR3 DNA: TGTGCCAGCAGCTTATACGGTTCGGGGTACCAAGAGACCCAGTACTTC

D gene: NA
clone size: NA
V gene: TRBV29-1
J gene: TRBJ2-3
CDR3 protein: CSVTARRGTDTQYF
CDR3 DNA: TGCAGCGTCACAGCGCGGCGAGGCACAGATACGCAGTATTTT

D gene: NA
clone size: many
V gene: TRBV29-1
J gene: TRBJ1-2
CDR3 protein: CSVDHRDHGDYGYTF
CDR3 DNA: TGCAGCGTTGACCACAGGGATCATGGAGACTATGGCTACACCTTC

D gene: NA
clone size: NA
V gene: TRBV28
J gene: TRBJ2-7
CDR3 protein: CASSSPASVYEQYF
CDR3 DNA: TGTGCCAGCAGCAGTCCCGCATCCGTCTACGAGCAGTACTTC

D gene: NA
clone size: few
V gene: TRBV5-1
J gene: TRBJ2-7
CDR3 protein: CASKPRLGAGDYEQYF
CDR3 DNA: TGCGCCAGCAAGCCGAGGCTCGGGGCGGGCGACTACGAGCAGTACTTC

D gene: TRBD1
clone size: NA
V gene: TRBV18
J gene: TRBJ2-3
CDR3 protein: CASSPIQGDLTDTQYF
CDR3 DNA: TGTGCCAGCTCACCTATACAGGGGGACCTCACAGATACGCAGTATTTT

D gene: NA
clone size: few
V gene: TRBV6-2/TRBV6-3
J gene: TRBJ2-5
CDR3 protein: CASSYTLGDTYERRGETQYF
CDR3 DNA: TGTGCCAGCAGTTACACCCTCGGGGATACCTACGAGCGGAGGGGGGAGACCCAGTACTTC

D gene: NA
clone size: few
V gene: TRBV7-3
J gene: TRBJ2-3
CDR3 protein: CASSLGGTAADTQYF
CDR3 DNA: TGTGCCAGCAGCTTAGGGGGGACAGCTGCAGATACGCAGTATTTT

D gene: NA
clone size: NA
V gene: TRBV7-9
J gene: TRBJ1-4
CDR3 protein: CASSPELLNEKLFF
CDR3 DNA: TGTGCCAGCAGCCCCGAGCTACTTAATGAAAAACTGTTTTTT

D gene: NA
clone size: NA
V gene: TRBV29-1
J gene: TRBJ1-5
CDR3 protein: CSVAEGGTQPQHF
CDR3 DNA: TGCAGCGTTGCGGAAGGGGGGACCCAGCCCCAGCATTTT

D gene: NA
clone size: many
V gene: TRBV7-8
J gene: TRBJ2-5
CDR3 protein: CASSSGQTLQETQYF
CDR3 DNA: TGTGCCAGCAGCTCCGGACAGACCTTACAAGAGACCCAGTACTTC

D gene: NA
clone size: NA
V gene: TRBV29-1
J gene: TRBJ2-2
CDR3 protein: CSVGGRVNTGELFF
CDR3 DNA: TGCAGCGTTGGGGGCAGGGTAAACACCGGGGAGCTGTTTTTT

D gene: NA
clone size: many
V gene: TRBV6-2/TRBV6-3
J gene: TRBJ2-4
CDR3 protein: CASSPGQDINIQYF
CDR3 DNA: TGTGCCAGCAGTCCGGGACAAGACATAAACATTCAGTACTTC

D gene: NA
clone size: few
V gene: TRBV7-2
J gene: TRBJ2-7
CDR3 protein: CASSFGTFSYEQYF
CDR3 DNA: TGTGCCAGCAGCTTCGGTACTTTTTCCTACGAGCAGTACTTC

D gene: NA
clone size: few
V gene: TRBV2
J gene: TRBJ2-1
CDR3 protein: CASTQGEQFF
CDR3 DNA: TGTGCCAGCACCCAGGGTGAGCAGTTCTTC

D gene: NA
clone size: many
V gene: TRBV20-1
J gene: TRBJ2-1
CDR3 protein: CSATGPGYNEQFF
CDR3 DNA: TGCAGTGCTACCGGGCCCGGATACAATGAGCAGTTCTTC

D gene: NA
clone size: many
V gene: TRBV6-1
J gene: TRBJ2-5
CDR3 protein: CASSALSGGETQYF
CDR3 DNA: TGTGCCAGCAGTGCCCTTTCTGGCGGAGAGACCCAGTACTTC

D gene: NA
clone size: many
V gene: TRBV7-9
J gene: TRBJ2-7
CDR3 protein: CASSLNPDAYEQYF
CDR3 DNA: TGTGCCAGCAGCTTAAATCCGGACGCCTACGAGCAGTACTTC

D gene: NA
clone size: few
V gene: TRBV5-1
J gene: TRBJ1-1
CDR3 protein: CASRSPGSNTEAFF
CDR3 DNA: TGCGCCAGCAGGTCCCCCGGGTCGAACACTGAAGCTTTCTTT

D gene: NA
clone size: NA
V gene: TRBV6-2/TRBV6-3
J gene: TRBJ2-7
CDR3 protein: CASSYSSRDDEQYF
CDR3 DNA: TGTGCCAGCAGTTACTCGAGCAGGGACGACGAGCAGTACTTC

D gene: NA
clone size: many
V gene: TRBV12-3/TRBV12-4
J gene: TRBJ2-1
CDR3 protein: CASSFVAIRDWQFF
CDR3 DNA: TGTGCCAGCAGTTTCGTAGCGATTCGGGACTGGCAGTTCTTC

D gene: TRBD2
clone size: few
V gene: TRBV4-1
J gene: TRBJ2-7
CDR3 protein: CASSQVSGAPYEQYF
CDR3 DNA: TGCGCCAGCAGCCAAGTGAGCGGGGCGCCCTACGAGCAGTACTTC

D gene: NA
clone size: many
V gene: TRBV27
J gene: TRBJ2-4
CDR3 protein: CASSVQGAKNIQYF
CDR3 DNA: TGTGCCAGCAGTGTGCAGGGGGCCAAAAACATTCAGTACTTC

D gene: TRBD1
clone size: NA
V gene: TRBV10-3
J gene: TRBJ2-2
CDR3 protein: CAISESKTGSPGELFF
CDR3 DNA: TGTGCCATCAGTGAGTCGAAGACAGGGAGTCCCGGGGAGCTGTTTTTT

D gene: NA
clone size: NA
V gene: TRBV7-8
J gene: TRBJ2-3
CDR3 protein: CASSWLAYTQYF
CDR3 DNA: TGTGCCAGCAGCTGGTTAGCCTATACGCAGTATTTT

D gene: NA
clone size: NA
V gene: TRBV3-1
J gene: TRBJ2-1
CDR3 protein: CASSQDLGGSSSYNEQFF
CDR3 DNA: TGTGCCAGCAGCCAAGATCTTGGAGGGTCAAGCTCCTACAATGAGCAGTTCTTC